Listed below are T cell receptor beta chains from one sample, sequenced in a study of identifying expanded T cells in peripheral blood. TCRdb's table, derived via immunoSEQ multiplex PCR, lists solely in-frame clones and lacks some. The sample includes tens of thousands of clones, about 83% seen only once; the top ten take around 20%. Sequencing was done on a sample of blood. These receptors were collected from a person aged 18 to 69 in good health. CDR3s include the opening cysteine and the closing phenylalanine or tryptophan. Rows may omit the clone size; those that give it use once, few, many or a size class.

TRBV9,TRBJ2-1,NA,CASSDLAGGYNEQFF
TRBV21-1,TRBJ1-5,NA,CASSRLRAPGGNQPQHF
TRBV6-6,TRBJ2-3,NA,CASSYVAPPADTQYF
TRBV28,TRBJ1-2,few,CASNSGRNYGYTF
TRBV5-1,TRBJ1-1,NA,CASSLEGALPTEAFF
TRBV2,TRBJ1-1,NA,CASSESVPGLNTEAFF
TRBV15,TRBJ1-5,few,CATSGSDRGLQPQHF
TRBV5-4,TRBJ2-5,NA,CASSFPRTGSVETQYF
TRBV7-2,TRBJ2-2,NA,CASSPRSLRGTGELFF
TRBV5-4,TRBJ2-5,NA,CASSLTEEETQYF
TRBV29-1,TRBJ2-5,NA,CSVEYTQETQYF
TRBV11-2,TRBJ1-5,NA,CASSLGRNQPQHF
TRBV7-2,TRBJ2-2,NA,CASSLGQGGTGELFF
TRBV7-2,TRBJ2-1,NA,CASSIGPTGEQFF
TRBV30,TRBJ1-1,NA,CAWSELDRLMNTEAFF
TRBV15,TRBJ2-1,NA,CATSRTRDNEQFF
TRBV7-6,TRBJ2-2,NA,CASSALTGGNTGELFF
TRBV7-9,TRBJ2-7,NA,CASSLVPVYEQYF
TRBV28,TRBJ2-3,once,CASRWNTISGLASDTQYF
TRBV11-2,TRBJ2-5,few,CASSLVVAEQETQYF
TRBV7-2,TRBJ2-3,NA,CASSLVGGLTDTQYF
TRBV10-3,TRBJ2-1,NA,CAISESLAGVDGEQFF
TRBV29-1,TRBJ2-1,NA,CSVPRSPILVWEMGNEQFF
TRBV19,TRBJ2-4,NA,CASSRIRVGAKNIQYF
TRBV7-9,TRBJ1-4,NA,CASSSPDRAIEKLFF
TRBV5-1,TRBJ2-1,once,CASSPGGTTNEQFF
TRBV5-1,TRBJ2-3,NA,CATRSISSTDTQYF
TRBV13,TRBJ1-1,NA,CASTLSGPEAFF
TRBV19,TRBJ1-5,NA,CASSYGTGLSYSNQPQHF
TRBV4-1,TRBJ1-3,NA,CASSQPRGGAGGNTIYF
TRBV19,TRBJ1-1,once,CASRGVGTEAFF
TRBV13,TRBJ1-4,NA,CASSLYGPQGEKLFF
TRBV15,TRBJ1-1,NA,CATSRQVGNTEAFF
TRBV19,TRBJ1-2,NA,CASSIARGNYGYTF
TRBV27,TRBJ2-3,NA,CASSPSTSGGPDTQYF
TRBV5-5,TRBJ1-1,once,CASSFGQRMTEAFF
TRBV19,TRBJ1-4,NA,CASGTETGSNEKLFF
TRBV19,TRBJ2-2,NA,CASMPGGNTGELFF
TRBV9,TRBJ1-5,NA,CASSVEAHGNQPQHF
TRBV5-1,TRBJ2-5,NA,CASSPEPGLAGEETQYF